The 10 T cell receptor beta chains listed next were all sequenced from one sample in a study of shared clonotypes between healthy human individuals. Naive CD8 cells were CD45RO-negative, positively selected for CCR7, excluding terminally differentiated effector memory CD45RA+ cells. TCRdb's copy holds only in-frame clones and misses some; the assay was immunoSEQ multiplex PCR. The sample holds hundreds of thousands of clones, roughly 96% seen once. The sequencing sample was made of naive CD8+ T cells sorted from blood. The receptors shown here come from a woman aged 25-40 years in good health.

This clone was recorded only once. This chain uses TRBV28 with TRBJ1-2, with D hard to call. V was trimmed by 7 bases and J by 4 bases, leaving 7 bases between them. The CDR3 is 11 amino acids. Per germline, CDR1 MDHEN and CDR2 SYDVKM. The CDR3: CASTNSYGYTF. CDR3 nucleotide sequence: TGTGCCAGCACCAACAGCTATGGCTACACCTTC.

V usage is TRBV13 and J usage is TRBJ2-7, with 7 bases that match TRBD1. Per the germline V gene, CDR1 is PRHDT and CDR2 is FYEKMQ (reference sequence). Trimming removed 0 bases from V and 11 bases from J; junction bases left unmatched: 19. The CDR3 covers 17 residues. The CDR3 here is CASSLGRGGRGKILEYF. The CDR3 nucleotides read TGTGCCAGCAGCTTAGGCCGAGGTGGCAGGGGGAAAATTTTGGAGTACTTC.

This chain connects TRBV4-2 to TRBJ2-1; 10 bases fit TRBD2. The V gene's germline CDR1 is LGHNA and CDR2 YNFKEQ. V shed 0 bases and J 6 bases; nucleotides not matched to a gene: 8. The CDR3 runs 17 residues. CDR3 loop: CASSQDGLAGEINEQFF. CDR3 bases: TGTGCCAGCAGCCAAGATGGGCTAGCGGGAGAAATCAATGAGCAGTTCTTC.

The chain links TRBV7-9 to TRBJ2-5; D is ambiguous. V was cut by 3 bases and J by 4 bases, with 15 bases left in between. CDR1 is SEHNR and CDR2 is FQNEAQ in the germline V gene (reference sequence). The length of the CDR3 is 15 residues. Here the CDR3 DNA reads TGTGCCAGCAGCTTGAGTAGGTTAAAAGGAGAGACCCAGTACTTC. Protein: CASSLSRLKGETQYF.

This sequence joins TRBV4-1 and TRBJ2-3; 12 bases are a match to TRBD2. V dropped 3 bases and J dropped 0; count of bases not matched to a gene: 7. Germline CDR1 MGHRA, CDR2 YSYEKL. This CDR3 has 18 residues. CDR3 nucleotides: TGCGCCAGCAGCCATCCTCCCGGGACTAGCGGGAGCACAGATACGCAGTATTTT. This codes for CASSHPPGTSGSTDTQYF.

The chain recombines TRBV5-8 with TRBJ1-5; TRBD1 might be the D (6 bases). The CDR3 consists of 15 residues. Germline values: CDR1 SGHTS, CDR2 YDEGEE. V was clipped by 7 bases and J by 0 bases, with 14 bases between them. CDR3 region: CASPPGHISNQPQHF. CDR3 DNA: TGTGCCAGCCCCCCGGGACATATTAGCAATCAGCCCCAGCATTTT. Using reference TRBV5-8 and TRBJ1-5 for the parts outside the CDR3, the full variable domain is EAGVTQSPTHLIKTRGQQATLRCSPISGHTSVYWYQQALGLGLQFLLWYDEGEERNRGNFPPRFSGRQFPNYSSELNVNALELEDSALYLCASPPGHISNQPQHFGDGTRLSIL.

The chain combines TRBV7-9 with TRBJ2-3; the D is unclear. V lost 5 bases, J lost 2 bases, and 5 bases lay in between. Per germline, CDR1 SEHNR and CDR2 FQNEAQ (reference sequence). This CDR3 is built from 12 residues. The CDR3 coding sequence is TGTGCCAGCAGCCTCCACACAGATACGCAGTATTTT. Encoded protein: CASSLHTDTQYF.

This chain connects TRBV4-1 to TRBJ1-4, with a tentative D call TRBD1 (5 bases). In germline, CDR1 is MGHRA, CDR2 YSYEKL. V dropped 2 bases and J dropped 5 bases, with 9 bases sitting between them. The CDR3 covers 14 residues. The CDR3 region is CASSQRAGNEKLFF. The CDR3 DNA is TGCGCCAGCAGCCAACGAGCAGGGAATGAAAAACTGTTTTTT.

The chain couples TRBV14 to TRBJ2-7, with D possibly matching TRBD2 (6 bases). The V gene lost 0 bases and the J gene lost 6 bases, with 15 bases spanning the gap. CDR3 length: 15 amino acids. Germline V gene data show CDR1 as SGHDN and CDR2 as FVKESK. In nucleotides, the CDR3 is TGTGCCAGCAGCCAAGACCTGACGGGAGTCTTCGAGCAGTACTTC. Translated, it gives CASSQDLTGVFEQYF.

This chain connects TRBV27 to TRBJ1-5; weak D call: TRBD1 (5 bases). The CDR3 contains 14 residues. Germline CDR1 and CDR2: MNHEY and SMNVEV (reference sequence). V lost 4 bases and J 5 bases, leaving 12 bases between the germline ends. Here the CDR3 reads CASSYRQGDQPQHF. CDR3 sequence (DNA): TGTGCCAGCAGTTATAGGCAGGGAGATCAGCCCCAGCATTTT.